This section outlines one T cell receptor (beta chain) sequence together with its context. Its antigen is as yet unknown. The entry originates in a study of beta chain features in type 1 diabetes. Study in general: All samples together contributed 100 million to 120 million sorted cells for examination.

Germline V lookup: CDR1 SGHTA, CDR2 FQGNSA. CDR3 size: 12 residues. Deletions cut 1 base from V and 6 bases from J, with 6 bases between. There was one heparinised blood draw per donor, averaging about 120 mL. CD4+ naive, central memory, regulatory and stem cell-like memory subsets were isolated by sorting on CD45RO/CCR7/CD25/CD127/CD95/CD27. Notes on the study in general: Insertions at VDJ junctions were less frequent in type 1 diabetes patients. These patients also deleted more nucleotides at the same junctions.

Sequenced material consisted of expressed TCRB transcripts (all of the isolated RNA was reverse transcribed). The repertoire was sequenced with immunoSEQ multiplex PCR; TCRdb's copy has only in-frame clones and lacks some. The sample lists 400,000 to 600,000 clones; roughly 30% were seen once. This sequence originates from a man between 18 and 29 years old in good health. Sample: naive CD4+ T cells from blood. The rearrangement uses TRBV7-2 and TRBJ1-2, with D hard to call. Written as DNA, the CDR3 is TGTGCCAGCAGCTTAGGAAAGAATGGCTACACCTTC. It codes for CASSLGKNGYTF.